This entry is about one T cell receptor beta chain. Its target is unknown. A multiplex PCR was run with 60 Vbeta primers and 13 Jbeta primers. TCRdb keeps only in-frame clones here, not all; method: immunoSEQ multiplex PCR. The sample carries around 180,000 clones, around 73% recorded once. The entry originates in a study of cytomegalovirus exposure and HLA in healthy donors. At the level of the study: Early on, a data release was issued that held some 91 million unique TCRs from HLA-typed donors.

General study points: What was likely a sequencing artifact was a cluster of highly shared sequence variants. A list of approximately 160 TCR beta chains associated with cytomegalovirus was given.

The CDR3 covers 15 residues. Germline CDR1 and CDR2: KGHSH and LQKENI. Trimming pared 4 bases from V and 4 bases from J, leaving 14 bases between. Specimen: PBMCs. This clonotype originated in a man in his fifties or sixties in good health and CMV-seronegative. This chain uses TRBV18 with TRBJ2-1, with D perhaps TRBD1 (7 bases). CDR3 sequence: CASSRDSGGYNEQFF. CDR3 bases: TGTGCCAGCTCACGGGACAGTGGGGGGTACAATGAGCAGTTCTTC.